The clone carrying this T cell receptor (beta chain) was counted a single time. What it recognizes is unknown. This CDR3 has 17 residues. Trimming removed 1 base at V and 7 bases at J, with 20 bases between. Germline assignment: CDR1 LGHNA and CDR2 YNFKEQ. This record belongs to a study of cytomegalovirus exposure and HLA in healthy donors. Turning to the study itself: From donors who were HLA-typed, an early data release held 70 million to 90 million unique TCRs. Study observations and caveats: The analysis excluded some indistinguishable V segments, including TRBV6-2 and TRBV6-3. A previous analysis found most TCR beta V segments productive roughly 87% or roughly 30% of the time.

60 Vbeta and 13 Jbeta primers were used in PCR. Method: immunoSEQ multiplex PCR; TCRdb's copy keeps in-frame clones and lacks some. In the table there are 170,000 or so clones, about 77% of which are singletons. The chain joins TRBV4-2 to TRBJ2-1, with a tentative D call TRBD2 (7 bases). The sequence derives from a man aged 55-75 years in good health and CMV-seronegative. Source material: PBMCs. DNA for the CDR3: TGTGCCAGCAGCCAAGTTAAGGGACCGGGGGGCCCTAATGAGCAGTTCTTC. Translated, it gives CASSQVKGPGGPNEQFF.